What follows are 2 T cell receptor beta chains derived from one specimen sequenced in a study of blood T cells in healthy people across ages. Using a J-beta primer mix together with a sample-barcoded 5' primer, a second PCR was run for about 6 to 12 cycles. TCRdb re-called the 5' RACE reads with MiXCR, one entry per CDR3 protein. This sample has 750,000 to 950,000 distinct CDR3 sequences, with roughly 24% found just once. The sample also formed part of further work on T cells of mothers and their children.

Sequenced sample: blood. The receptors originated from a boy between 10 and 17 years old in good health.

The CDR3 DNA follows: TGTGCCAGCAGTTCGGACAGGGGACAAAACGAGCAGTACTTC. Amino acid sequence: CASSSDRGQNEQYF. This chain links TRBV6-5 with TRBJ2-7; 9 nucleotides match TRBD1. Germline CDR1 is MNHEY and CDR2 is SVGAGI. The CDR3 contains 14 residues. Trimming at V came to 4 bases and at J to 5 bases, leaving 6 bases not matched to a gene.

This clonotype was picked up a small number of times. The chain recombines TRBV5-1 with TRBJ1-1; D remains ambiguous. Germline CDR1 is SGHRS and CDR2 is YFSETQ. V was trimmed by 1 base and J by 0 bases, leaving 16 bases between them. The CDR3 has 17 residues. The CDR3 DNA is TGCGCCAGCAGCTTGAATAGTCACAGTCGGGTGAACACTGAAGCTTTCTTT. This gives the protein CASSLNSHSRVNTEAFF.